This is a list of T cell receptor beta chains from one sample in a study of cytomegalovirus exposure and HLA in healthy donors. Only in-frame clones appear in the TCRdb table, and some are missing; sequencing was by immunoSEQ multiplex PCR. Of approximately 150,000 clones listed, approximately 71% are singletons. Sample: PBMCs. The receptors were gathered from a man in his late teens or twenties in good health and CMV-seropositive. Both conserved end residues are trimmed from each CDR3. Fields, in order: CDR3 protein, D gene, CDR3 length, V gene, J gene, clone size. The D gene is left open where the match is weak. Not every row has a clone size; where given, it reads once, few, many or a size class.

CDR3: ASSESTRTDTQY; D: -; length: 12; V: TRBV10-2; J: TRBJ2-3; size: -
CDR3: ASSGTEVQPQH; D: -; length: 11; V: TRBV2; J: TRBJ1-5; size: -
CDR3: ASSLDQRPTGELF; D: -; length: 13; V: TRBV28; J: TRBJ2-2; size: -
CDR3: ASSPNKFGQPQH; D: -; length: 12; V: TRBV18; J: TRBJ1-5; size: -
CDR3: ASSQGTSERYNEQF; D: TRBD2; length: 14; V: TRBV14; J: TRBJ2-1; size: -
CDR3: ASSFITYRGRLSNQPQH; D: TRBD1; length: 17; V: TRBV28; J: TRBJ1-5; size: few
CDR3: ASSENPDRDYQPQH; D: TRBD1; length: 14; V: TRBV6-1; J: TRBJ1-5; size: -
CDR3: ASSSAGGSYEQY; D: TRBD2; length: 12; V: TRBV27; J: TRBJ2-7; size: -
CDR3: ASSLSGVGYT; D: -; length: 10; V: TRBV5-6; J: TRBJ1-2; size: few
CDR3: ASSQLLAGLGTGELF; D: TRBD2; length: 15; V: TRBV5-6; J: TRBJ2-2; size: -
CDR3: ASSAGQSSTNEKLF; D: TRBD1; length: 14; V: TRBV9; J: TRBJ1-4; size: few
CDR3: ASSPQLGNQPQH; D: -; length: 12; V: TRBV18; J: TRBJ1-5; size: -
CDR3: ASSVQGFSYT; D: -; length: 10; V: TRBV25-1; J: TRBJ1-2; size: -
CDR3: ATSRDPGNQETQY; D: -; length: 13; V: TRBV15; J: TRBJ2-5; size: -
CDR3: AISGGLYNEQF; D: -; length: 11; V: TRBV10-3; J: TRBJ2-1; size: -
CDR3: ASARLAGVGEQF; D: TRBD2; length: 12; V: TRBV28; J: TRBJ2-1; size: -
CDR3: ATSRGGSYEQY; D: TRBD2; length: 11; V: TRBV28; J: TRBJ2-7; size: -
CDR3: AWGGLAGGEQF; D: TRBD2; length: 11; V: TRBV30; J: TRBJ2-1; size: once
CDR3: ASSATSGKETQY; D: TRBD2; length: 12; V: TRBV2; J: TRBJ2-5; size: -
CDR3: ASSVGGGGSDGYT; D: TRBD1; length: 13; V: TRBV9; J: TRBJ1-2; size: -
CDR3: ASRRDSVNEQY; D: TRBD1; length: 11; V: TRBV2; J: TRBJ2-7; size: -
CDR3: ASSPMGSGRAIVQY; D: TRBD2; length: 14; V: TRBV7-9; J: TRBJ2-7; size: -
CDR3: ASSPRGTSGSREQF; D: TRBD2; length: 14; V: TRBV18; J: TRBJ2-1; size: once
CDR3: ASSYSGRATDTQY; D: TRBD2; length: 13; V: TRBV6-5; J: TRBJ2-3; size: -
CDR3: ASSPELEVYGYT; D: -; length: 12; V: TRBV28; J: TRBJ1-2; size: -
CDR3: ASSVRTSGEQF; D: TRBD2; length: 11; V: TRBV19; J: TRBJ2-1; size: -
CDR3: ASSYSPRERETQY; D: TRBD2; length: 13; V: TRBV6-5; J: TRBJ2-5; size: -
CDR3: ASSSFAGGETQY; D: TRBD2; length: 12; V: TRBV27; J: TRBJ2-5; size: -
CDR3: ASSHRRGAF; D: -; length: 9; V: TRBV28; J: TRBJ1-1; size: -
CDR3: ASSFHKGDGLRTLVEAF; D: -; length: 17; V: TRBV7-8; J: TRBJ1-1; size: -
CDR3: ASSLRDIGPVVGGNTIY; D: -; length: 17; V: TRBV4-2; J: TRBJ1-3; size: -
CDR3: ASSSSGQGDEKLF; D: TRBD1; length: 13; V: TRBV6-6; J: TRBJ1-4; size: -
CDR3: ASSEIVTGTFSYEQY; D: -; length: 15; V: TRBV6-1; J: TRBJ2-7; size: once
CDR3: AISDSPPYEQY; D: -; length: 11; V: TRBV10-3; J: TRBJ2-7; size: -
CDR3: ASSIVSRGRGYNEQF; D: TRBD2; length: 15; V: TRBV19; J: TRBJ2-1; size: -
CDR3: ASSGLQGADIGTEAF; D: TRBD1; length: 15; V: TRBV25-1; J: TRBJ1-1; size: -
CDR3: ASQGLLITGELF; D: -; length: 12; V: TRBV2; J: TRBJ2-2; size: -
CDR3: ASSLSRLANEKLF; D: -; length: 13; V: TRBV27; J: TRBJ1-4; size: -
CDR3: ASSFPGLAKNIQY; D: -; length: 13; V: TRBV7-2; J: TRBJ2-4; size: few
CDR3: ASSRQSVKLF; D: -; length: 10; V: TRBV28; J: TRBJ1-4; size: -
CDR3: ATRRGEGTYEQY; D: TRBD2; length: 12; V: TRBV28; J: TRBJ2-7; size: -
CDR3: ASGGQIYEQY; D: -; length: 10; V: TRBV6-6; J: TRBJ2-7; size: -
CDR3: ASSDSANSNEQF; D: -; length: 12; V: TRBV6-4; J: TRBJ2-1; size: -
CDR3: ASSPSRGHITEAF; D: TRBD1; length: 13; V: TRBV9; J: TRBJ1-1; size: -
CDR3: ASSLRQGSNEKLF; D: -; length: 13; V: TRBV7-9; J: TRBJ1-4; size: few
CDR3: ASRPGLAVYNEQF; D: TRBD2; length: 13; V: TRBV2; J: TRBJ2-1; size: -
CDR3: ASSAPGYYGYT; D: -; length: 11; V: TRBV6-1; J: TRBJ1-2; size: -
CDR3: ASSYSIAGETQY; D: TRBD2; length: 12; V: TRBV6-5; J: TRBJ2-5; size: once
CDR3: ASSRRDRVRFSEAF; D: TRBD1; length: 14; V: TRBV7-8; J: TRBJ1-1; size: -
CDR3: ASSFGTGYEQY; D: TRBD1; length: 11; V: TRBV11-2; J: TRBJ2-7; size: -
CDR3: ASSDLSGLTDTQY; D: -; length: 13; V: TRBV6-6; J: TRBJ2-3; size: -
CDR3: ASSEWDLQETQY; D: -; length: 12; V: TRBV28; J: TRBJ2-5; size: -
CDR3: ASGGGDRVSYEQY; D: TRBD1; length: 13; V: TRBV10-2; J: TRBJ2-7; size: -
CDR3: ASSQVRGGTEAF; D: -; length: 12; V: TRBV4-1; J: TRBJ1-1; size: -
CDR3: ASSSGGLNEKLF; D: -; length: 12; V: TRBV6-5; J: TRBJ1-4; size: -
CDR3: ASSLVAGVTKTDTQY; D: TRBD2; length: 15; V: TRBV7-9; J: TRBJ2-3; size: -
CDR3: ASSSLLAGNADTQY; D: TRBD2; length: 14; V: TRBV7-3; J: TRBJ2-3; size: -
CDR3: ASSYAAFNYGYT; D: -; length: 12; V: TRBV6-6; J: TRBJ1-2; size: -
CDR3: ASSLLAAGSYEQY; D: TRBD2; length: 13; V: TRBV28; J: TRBJ2-7; size: -
CDR3: ASSPRRFSGRARSYNEQF; D: TRBD2; length: 18; V: TRBV9; J: TRBJ2-1; size: once